This is a list of T cell receptor beta chains from one sample in a study of T cell responses to AZD1222 COVID-19 vaccine. Profiled with immunoSEQ multiplex PCR; TCRdb holds only in-frame clones, not every one. This repertoire shows fewer than 150,000 clones, 75% to 90% found once; its top ten account for roughly 7%. Material: peripheral blood, obtained 28 days after the second AZD1222 dose. The receptor set was obtained from an adult who received the AZD1222 COVID-19 vaccine. The CDR3 runs from the conserved cysteine through the conserved F or W. Fields, in order: V gene, J gene, clone size, CDR3 protein. Size is omitted from some rows. Given values are once, few, many or a class for expanded clones.

V gene: TRBV2
J gene: TRBJ1-5
clone size: NA
CDR3 protein: CASSEAHRGGNQPQHF

V gene: TRBV28
J gene: TRBJ2-1
clone size: NA
CDR3 protein: CASSPSRGEGLRYNEQFF

V gene: TRBV6-1
J gene: TRBJ1-2
clone size: NA
CDR3 protein: CASSEDREVWGYTF

V gene: TRBV5-1
J gene: TRBJ2-1
clone size: few
CDR3 protein: CASSLEGTIFDEQFF

V gene: TRBV7-9
J gene: TRBJ2-3
clone size: NA
CDR3 protein: CASSFVFWAPSTDTQYF

V gene: TRBV5-4
J gene: TRBJ2-7
clone size: NA
CDR3 protein: CASSLALGTGLEQYF

V gene: TRBV6-4
J gene: TRBJ2-3
clone size: once
CDR3 protein: CASSVLAGEGDTQYF

V gene: TRBV9
J gene: TRBJ2-7
clone size: NA
CDR3 protein: CASSATGTAFYEQYF

V gene: TRBV7-9
J gene: TRBJ2-1
clone size: NA
CDR3 protein: CASSLSGTNEQFF

V gene: TRBV20-1
J gene: TRBJ1-4
clone size: NA
CDR3 protein: CSASRTGGEKLFF

V gene: TRBV7-9
J gene: TRBJ2-2
clone size: NA
CDR3 protein: CASIPRARDGSTGELFF

V gene: TRBV18
J gene: TRBJ1-4
clone size: NA
CDR3 protein: CASSPPGRGNEKLFF

V gene: TRBV27
J gene: TRBJ1-5
clone size: NA
CDR3 protein: CASSLEGGNWGSNQPQHF

V gene: TRBV4-2
J gene: TRBJ2-2
clone size: NA
CDR3 protein: CASSPVGRGKNTGELFF

V gene: TRBV20-1
J gene: TRBJ1-1
clone size: NA
CDR3 protein: CSASVRGRPDTEAFF

V gene: TRBV12-3/TRBV12-4
J gene: TRBJ1-1
clone size: NA
CDR3 protein: CASSPQGIEAFF

V gene: TRBV19
J gene: TRBJ1-2
clone size: NA
CDR3 protein: CASSHPGTGIYGYTF

V gene: TRBV5-1
J gene: TRBJ1-2
clone size: NA
CDR3 protein: CASSPNVGAYLGGYTF

V gene: TRBV10-3
J gene: TRBJ1-5
clone size: few
CDR3 protein: CAISEPGTNQPQHF

V gene: TRBV5-1
J gene: TRBJ2-5
clone size: NA
CDR3 protein: CASSLGDQVVQETQYF

V gene: TRBV9
J gene: TRBJ1-1
clone size: NA
CDR3 protein: CASSVVAFF

V gene: TRBV2
J gene: TRBJ1-6
clone size: NA
CDR3 protein: CASSARQGRANSPLHF

V gene: TRBV3-1/TRBV3-2
J gene: TRBJ1-2
clone size: NA
CDR3 protein: CASSPFPSYGYTF

V gene: TRBV5-1
J gene: TRBJ2-7
clone size: few
CDR3 protein: CASSLGQGHNYEQYF

V gene: TRBV19
J gene: TRBJ1-4
clone size: few
CDR3 protein: CASSRTGNEKLFF

V gene: TRBV29-1
J gene: TRBJ2-7
clone size: NA
CDR3 protein: CSVCAGAPTSYEQYF

V gene: TRBV5-6
J gene: TRBJ1-3
clone size: NA
CDR3 protein: CASSLVTRGKGGNTIYF

V gene: TRBV9
J gene: TRBJ2-5
clone size: NA
CDR3 protein: CASSHTPDEETQYF

V gene: TRBV7-3
J gene: TRBJ2-5
clone size: NA
CDR3 protein: CASSPTEGAPETQYF

V gene: TRBV29-1
J gene: TRBJ1-1
clone size: few
CDR3 protein: CSVDPEMNTEAFF

V gene: TRBV4-3
J gene: TRBJ1-2
clone size: NA
CDR3 protein: CASSQKQGAGGYTF

V gene: TRBV5-6
J gene: TRBJ2-3
clone size: once
CDR3 protein: CASTSLPSGDSDTQYF

V gene: TRBV11-3
J gene: TRBJ2-7
clone size: few
CDR3 protein: CASSLGVSDYEQYF

V gene: TRBV9
J gene: TRBJ1-6
clone size: NA
CDR3 protein: CASSVSQGNDSPLHF

V gene: TRBV3-1/TRBV3-2
J gene: TRBJ1-1
clone size: NA
CDR3 protein: CASSPTGGQGTEAFF

V gene: TRBV5-1
J gene: TRBJ2-3
clone size: NA
CDR3 protein: CASSLVASGRRSDTQYF

V gene: TRBV15
J gene: TRBJ2-1
clone size: NA
CDR3 protein: CATRPTSDSYNEQFF

V gene: TRBV20-1
J gene: TRBJ2-5
clone size: NA
CDR3 protein: CSAGQTETQYF

V gene: TRBV27
J gene: TRBJ1-1
clone size: NA
CDR3 protein: CASSLGTGPNTEAFF

V gene: TRBV5-6
J gene: TRBJ2-3
clone size: NA
CDR3 protein: CASSLGVDTQYF

V gene: TRBV7-2
J gene: TRBJ2-5
clone size: NA
CDR3 protein: CASSFVGWQGKETQYF

V gene: TRBV24-1
J gene: TRBJ2-7
clone size: once
CDR3 protein: CATSEGGYEQYF

V gene: TRBV19
J gene: TRBJ1-5
clone size: once
CDR3 protein: CASSINWGVSNQPQHF